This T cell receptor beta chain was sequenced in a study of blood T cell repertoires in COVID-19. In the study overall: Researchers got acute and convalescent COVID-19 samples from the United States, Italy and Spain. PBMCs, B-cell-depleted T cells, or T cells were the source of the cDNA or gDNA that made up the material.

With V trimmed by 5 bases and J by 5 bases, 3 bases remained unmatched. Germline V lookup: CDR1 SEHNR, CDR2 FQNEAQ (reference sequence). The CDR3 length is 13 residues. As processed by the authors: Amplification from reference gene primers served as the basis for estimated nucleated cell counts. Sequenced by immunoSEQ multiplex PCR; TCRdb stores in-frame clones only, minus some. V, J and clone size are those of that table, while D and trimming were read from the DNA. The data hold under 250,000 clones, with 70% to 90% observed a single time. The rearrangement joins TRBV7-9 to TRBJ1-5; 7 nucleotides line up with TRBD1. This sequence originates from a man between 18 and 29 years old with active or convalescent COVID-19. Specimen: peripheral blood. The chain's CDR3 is CASSKQGYQPQHF. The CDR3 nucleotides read TGTGCCAGCAGCAAACAGGGGTATCAGCCCCAGCATTTT.